These T cell receptor beta chains were read from a single sample in a study of brain T cells in children with intractable seizures. Sequencing was performed with immunoSEQ multiplex PCR; in TCRdb, only in-frame clones are kept and a portion is missing. The sample lists about 350,000 clones; about 94% were seen once. The material was peripheral blood, obtained approximately 5 months after surgery. The origin of the receptors is a boy less than two years old with tuberous sclerosis and intractable seizures. Both conserved end residues are part of each CDR3. Fields, in order: J gene, clone size, V gene, CDR3 protein. Expanded clones get a size class; other rows say once, few or many, or leave the size out.

TRBJ2-7 | - | TRBV2 | CASRRDRGKYEQYF
TRBJ1-3 | - | TRBV30 | CAWSTGGNGNTIYF
TRBJ2-1 | - | TRBV9 | CASSLDFNEQFF
TRBJ2-4 | - | TRBV28 | CASSFNGGIVIQYF
TRBJ1-2 | - | TRBV7-7 | CASSFFVETGSYGYTF
TRBJ1-1 | - | TRBV13 | CASSLGFSEAFF
TRBJ2-2 | - | TRBV5-1 | CASSLGHLNTGELFF
TRBJ2-1 | - | TRBV5-5 | CASALGAGVNEQFF
TRBJ1-2 | - | TRBV3-1/TRBV3-2 | CASSQRGTRSYGYTF
TRBJ2-1 | - | TRBV9 | CASSVAARLAGESNEQFF
TRBJ1-2 | - | TRBV10-3 | CAISGGGTNYGYTF
TRBJ2-7 | - | TRBV5-5 | CASSHRDLSYEQYF
TRBJ1-5 | few | TRBV19 | CASSLNSNQPQHF
TRBJ1-1 | - | TRBV18 | CASSPPENTEAFF
TRBJ1-2 | few | TRBV2 | CASSVIRSRHYGYTF
TRBJ1-6 | few | TRBV5-4 | CASSPGWGSYNSPLHF
TRBJ1-5 | - | TRBV6-5 | CASTPTGSGPQHF
TRBJ1-1 | - | TRBV6-1 | CASSEAMGQPVEAFF
TRBJ2-2 | - | TRBV27 | CASSLFPSSTGELFF
TRBJ1-2 | - | TRBV7-9 | CASSLGGGYGYTF
TRBJ1-1 | few | TRBV5-1 | CASKDIMNTEAFF
TRBJ1-2 | - | TRBV5-1 | CASSLFSETVLSGYTF
TRBJ2-5 | - | TRBV3-1/TRBV3-2 | CASSQISGGQETQYF
TRBJ2-2 | - | TRBV7-9 | CASSLGARSDGTGELFF
TRBJ2-5 | - | TRBV6-5 | CASSYRIDRQETQYF
TRBJ2-2 | - | TRBV4-1 | CASSQDGSQKTGELFF
TRBJ2-7 | - | TRBV27 | CASSLLVGAYEQYF
TRBJ2-1 | - | TRBV4-1 | CASSQEGGPFPNEQFF
TRBJ1-2 | - | TRBV5-6 | CASSTGTYGYTF
TRBJ2-3 | - | TRBV6-6 | CASSPRVARVRADTQYF
TRBJ1-2 | - | TRBV10-3 | CAISESSGEGGYTF
TRBJ2-7 | - | TRBV5-1 | CASSLAGTSGYEQYF
TRBJ2-2 | - | TRBV6-5 | CARWGGRSGELFF
TRBJ2-5 | - | TRBV7-7 | CASSLARRASGNQETQYF
TRBJ2-7 | - | TRBV11-2 | CASSARGTYEQYF
TRBJ2-5 | - | TRBV4-1 | CASSRTRNGDTSETQYF
TRBJ2-7 | - | TRBV13 | CASSLGLDYEQYF
TRBJ1-1 | once | TRBV24-1 | CATHRDSGRTEAFF
TRBJ2-5 | - | TRBV28 | CATESSGTHEGETQYF
TRBJ2-7 | - | TRBV14 | CASSHLLSYEQYF
TRBJ1-4 | - | TRBV6-5 | CASFLPGTGNEKLFF
TRBJ1-1 | - | TRBV5-5 | CASSSQGNTEAFF
TRBJ1-6 | - | TRBV4-1 | CASSQTNLGNVGSYNSPLHF
TRBJ2-1 | once | TRBV7-9 | CASSFTHNEQFF
TRBJ2-3 | - | TRBV6-4 | CASSRLAGDPNTQYF
TRBJ2-7 | once | TRBV5-1 | CASSLDGQTYEQYF
TRBJ1-3 | - | TRBV3-1/TRBV3-2 | CASSQGLIQGVLNTIYF
TRBJ2-3 | - | TRBV2 | CASSVEAASTDTQYF
TRBJ2-1 | - | TRBV19 | CASNLADEQFF
TRBJ2-7 | - | TRBV5-4 | CASSGDRVVDEQYF
TRBJ1-1 | - | TRBV4-1 | CASSQETLPFGLSNTEAFF
TRBJ1-1 | - | TRBV12-3/TRBV12-4 | CASSSRGNTEAFF
TRBJ1-3 | few | TRBV29-1 | CSVDSSGNTIYF
TRBJ1-3 | - | TRBV5-6 | CASSFQTPGNTIYF
TRBJ2-1 | - | TRBV7-9 | CASSPWGDSYNEQFF
TRBJ1-6 | - | TRBV6-5 | CASSTDRGINSPLHF
TRBJ1-1 | - | TRBV12-3/TRBV12-4 | CASSLGGQRGAFF
TRBJ1-3 | - | TRBV19 | CASSIHGIDSGNTIYF
TRBJ1-3 | - | TRBV25-1 | CASSDPPQGRSTGNTIYF